Below are 21 T cell receptor delta chains sequenced from a single sample in a study of gamma-delta chains in newborns, infants, children. TCRdb reapplied CATT to the reads. The sample includes 4,000 to 4,500 delta-chain clones, 35% to 45% seen only once; the top ten take 14%. Material: blood. The receptor set was obtained from a child who received the measles vaccine.

This clone was counted a few times. The chain has TRDV1 and TRDJ1; D is possibly TRDD3 (5 bases). Germline values: CDR1 TSWWSYY, CDR2 QGS. The CDR3 covers 15 residues. V was cut by 7 bases and J by 1 base, with 16 bases left in between. The DNA for the CDR3 is TGTGCTCTTGAGGGGGCCCAGGGGGCCACCGATAAACTCATCTTT. It is translated as CALEGAQGATDKLIF.

This clone was observed once. The chain couples TRDV1 to TRDJ1, with 8 bases lining up with TRDD3. V shed 0 bases and J 0 bases; nucleotides not matched to a gene: 27. Germline V lookup: CDR1 TSWWSYY, CDR2 QGS. There are 24 residues in the CDR3. Written as DNA, the CDR3 is TGTGCTCTTGGGGAACTTTTGATGGCCTTCCCGCCCTTCTGGGGGACCTTGTACACCGATAAACTCATCTTT. Amino acids: CALGELLMAFPPFWGTLYTDKLIF.

This clone has a handful of counts. The sample carries other DNA sequences with the same CDR3. The rearrangement joins TRDV1 to TRDJ1; TRDD3 matches at 9 bases. The CDR3 has 18 residues. The V and J ends lost 1 base and 1 base, in that order; junction bases with no gene match: 10. Germline CDR1 reads TSWWSYY; CDR2 reads QGS. The CDR3 sequence: CALGEQSGDTPFTDKLIF. CDR3 coding DNA: TGTGCTCTTGGGGAACAGAGTGGGGATACGCCCTTCACCGATAAACTCATCTTT.

In regard to this clone: At one end, the junction sequence differs from germline, possibly due to a read error. V and J are TRDV1 and TRDJ1; 9 positions agree with TRDD2. CDR3 length equals 16 residues. The germline CDR1 and CDR2 sequences are TSWWSYY and QGS. The CDR3 DNA follows: TGTGCTCTTGGGGGGTCCTTCCTACCTTATACCGGTAAACTCATCTTT. Its protein product is CALGGSFLPYTGKLIF.

The rearrangement joins TRDV1 to TRDJ2, with TRDD3 identical over 8 bases. Trimming cost V 5 bases and J 0 bases; bases outside gene matches: 29. The V gene's germline CDR1 is TSWWSYY and CDR2 QGS. CDR3 size: 24 residues. CDR3 in amino acids: CALGPHRGTPTYWGSKALTAQLFF. As DNA, the CDR3 is TGTGCTCTTGGGCCCCATAGGGGTACCCCAACGTACTGGGGGTCGAAAGCTTTGACAGCACAACTCTTCTTT.

This clone appeared a few times. The chain recombines TRDV1 with TRDJ1; TRDD3 matches at 12 bases. V lost 1 base, J lost 10 bases, and 22 bases stayed unmatched. The CDR3 spans 20 residues. Germline V lookup: CDR1 TSWWSYY, CDR2 QGS. The CDR3 sequence is CALGEPITFFPTGGYFRLIF. The CDR3, as DNA: TGTGCTCTTGGGGAACCTATCACCTTCTTCCCTACTGGGGGATACTTCAGACTCATCTTT.

As to this clone: A far larger clone differs by one base, so this is likely a read error. The chain employs TRDV1 and TRDJ2; D is possibly TRDD2 (6 bases). V lost 7 bases and J lost 2, with 23 bases in between. The germline gives CDR1 TSWWSYY, CDR2 QGS. The CDR3 extends over 18 amino acids. CDR3 in amino acids: CALESYGKYRALTAQLFF. The CDR3 DNA follows: TGTGCTCTTGAATCCTACGGGAAGTACCGGGCCTTGACAGCACAACTCTTCTTT.

The chain couples TRDV1 to TRDJ1, with 10 bases matching TRDD3. Trimming took 1 base from V and 1 from J; bases not matched to a gene: 15. This CDR3 has 20 amino acids. Germline V lookup: CDR1 TSWWSYY, CDR2 QGS. The CDR3 DNA reads as TGTGCTCTTGGGGAACCCAACTTCCTAAGTGGGGGATACTCCACCGATAAACTCATCTTT. Its protein product is CALGEPNFLSGGYSTDKLIF.

The chain has TRDV1 and TRDJ1; 11 bases align to TRDD3. This CDR3 has 24 amino acids. Per germline, CDR1 TSWWSYY and CDR2 QGS. V lost 3 bases and J lost 1; bases outside the gene matches: 28. The CDR3 loop reads CALGDPHRLLGYWGIGGGTDKLIF. The CDR3 DNA reads as TGTGCTCTTGGGGACCCCCACCGCTTACTAGGCTACTGGGGGATAGGGGGAGGCACCGATAAACTCATCTTT.

The gene calls are TRDV1 and TRDJ1; 11 nucleotides match TRDD3. This CDR3 is 24 amino acids long. CDR1 and CDR2 (germline): TSWWSYY, QGS. Trimming cost V 4 bases and J 0 bases; bases outside gene matches: 28. The CDR3: CALGGDLPPANWGICQMYTDKLIF. Written as DNA, the CDR3 is TGTGCTCTTGGGGGGGACCTTCCCCCCGCGAACTGGGGGATATGCCAAATGTACACCGATAAACTCATCTTT.

This clone was found a few times. This rearrangement joins TRDV1 to TRDJ1; 12 positions match TRDD3. Germline trimming cut 3 bases from V and 0 bases from J; bases unmatched to any gene: 26. The length of the CDR3 is 24 residues. Germline CDR1 and CDR2: TSWWSYY and QGS. The CDR3 protein is CALGEGPRPSFYWGIQSDTDKLIF. CDR3 nucleotides: TGTGCTCTTGGGGAGGGCCCTCGGCCTTCTTTTTACTGGGGGATACAATCGGACACCGATAAACTCATCTTT.

CDR3 sequence: CAILDSSSSTDKLIF. The DNA of the CDR3 is TGTGCCATCCTGGACTCCAGCTCGAGCACCGATAAACTCATCTTT. The chain employs TRDV3 and TRDJ1; D not certain. Germline V lookup: CDR1 TVYSNPD, CDR2 GDNSRS (reference sequence). The CDR3 has 15 residues. Trimming cost V 5 bases and J 1 base, with 20 bases left between them.

On this clone itself: Germline and junction disagree at one end, which may indicate a read error. V usage is TRDV1 and J usage is TRDJ1; 9 bases match TRDD3. The germline V gene encodes CDR1 TSWWSYY and CDR2 QGS. The CDR3 has 21 residues. CDR3: CALGEPPLNWGYGAYTDILIF. The CDR3 DNA reads TGTGCTCTTGGGGAACCCCCCCTCAACTGGGGATACGGGGCGTACACCGATATACTCATCTTT.

As to this clone: With a much larger clone just one base away, this may be a read error. The CDR3: CALGDPGLPPIDWGPNTDKLIF. The CDR3 DNA reads as TGTGCTCTTGGGGATCCGGGCCTCCCTCCCATTGACTGGGGGCCTAACACCGATAAACTCATCTTT. The J gene is TRDJ1, the V gene TRDV1, with 8 bases that match TRDD3. The junction had 24 bases not matched to a gene; V was cut back by 3 bases and J by 0 bases. In germline, CDR1 is TSWWSYY, CDR2 QGS. This CDR3 comprises 22 residues.

This chain uses TRDV2 with TRDJ1, with 8 bases that match TRDD3. The CDR3 runs 16 residues. V was clipped by 0 bases and J by 2 bases; unmatched bases: 7. Germline V gene lookup returns CDR1 GEAIGNYY and CDR2 EKD. CDR3 sequence (DNA): TGTGCCTGTGACACCGACCTACTGGGGGGAACCGATAAACTCATCTTT. This gives the protein CACDTDLLGGTDKLIF.

This rearrangement joins TRDV1 to TRDJ1, with TRDD3 matching over 10 bases. Germline V CDR1 and CDR2: TSWWSYY, QGS. This CDR3 has 17 residues. J was trimmed by 6 bases and V by 3 bases; bases with no gene match: 13. CDR3 loop: CALGEGFLPLGDHKLIF. The CDR3 DNA reads as TGTGCTCTTGGGGAGGGCTTCCTCCCACTGGGGGATCATAAACTCATCTTT.

This rearrangement joins TRDV1 to TRDJ1, with a tentative D call TRDD3 (5 bases). V was clipped by 5 bases and J by 0 bases, with 10 bases between them. In germline, CDR1 is TSWWSYY, CDR2 QGS. This CDR3 has 14 amino acids. The CDR3 loop is CALGPVGYTDKLIF. CDR3 coding DNA: TGTGCTCTTGGGCCTGTGGGATACACCGATAAACTCATCTTT.

This chain links TRDV1 with TRDJ1; possible D gene TRDD3, 5 bases. This CDR3 has 17 residues. The germline V and J ends were trimmed by 1 base and 5 bases, with 20 bases remaining between them. Germline V gene sequence: CDR1 TSWWSYY, CDR2 QGS. CDR3 in DNA: TGTGCTCTTGGGGAACCGGGGGGTTACCGATTTGGGGATAAACTCATCTTT. Translated: CALGEPGGYRFGDKLIF.

Remarks on this clone: With a far larger clone one base away, a read error is the likely cause. Additional DNA sequences in this sample encode the identical CDR3. This chain links TRDV1 with TRDJ1, with 10 bases aligning to TRDD3. Germline CDR1 is TSWWSYY and CDR2 is QGS. The CDR3 consists of 22 residues. V dropped 9 bases and J dropped 3; count of bases not matched to a gene: 31. CDR3 DNA sequence: TGTGCTCTAGGGAAAATCCGCCAGGGGACGTTTTGGGGGATACCTGTCGCCGATAAACTCATCTTT. The encoded protein is CALGKIRQGTFWGIPVADKLIF.

This chain connects TRDV1 to TRDJ1; 12 bases agree with TRDD3. The CDR3 contains 20 residues. Germline trimming cut 1 base from V and 2 bases from J; bases unmatched to any gene: 14. Germline CDR1 TSWWSYY, CDR2 QGS. CDR3 residues: CALGEQYLRWGIRGTDKLIF. The CDR3 nucleotides are TGTGCTCTTGGGGAACAATACCTCCGCTGGGGGATACGTGGAACCGATAAACTCATCTTT.

On this clone itself: This is likely an artifact of a read error, given a far larger clone one base away. The same CDR3 is also encoded by other DNA sequences in this sample. The rearrangement joins TRDV1 to TRDJ1; 13 nucleotides align to TRDD3. Germline CDR1 is TSWWSYY and CDR2 is QGS. CDR3 size: 22 residues. CDR3 nucleotides: TGTGCCCTTGGGGACCTTTCCTATCCCTTCCACTGGGGGATACGCAGTACCGATAAACTCATCTTT. Translated, it gives CALGDLSYPFHWGIRSTDKLIF.